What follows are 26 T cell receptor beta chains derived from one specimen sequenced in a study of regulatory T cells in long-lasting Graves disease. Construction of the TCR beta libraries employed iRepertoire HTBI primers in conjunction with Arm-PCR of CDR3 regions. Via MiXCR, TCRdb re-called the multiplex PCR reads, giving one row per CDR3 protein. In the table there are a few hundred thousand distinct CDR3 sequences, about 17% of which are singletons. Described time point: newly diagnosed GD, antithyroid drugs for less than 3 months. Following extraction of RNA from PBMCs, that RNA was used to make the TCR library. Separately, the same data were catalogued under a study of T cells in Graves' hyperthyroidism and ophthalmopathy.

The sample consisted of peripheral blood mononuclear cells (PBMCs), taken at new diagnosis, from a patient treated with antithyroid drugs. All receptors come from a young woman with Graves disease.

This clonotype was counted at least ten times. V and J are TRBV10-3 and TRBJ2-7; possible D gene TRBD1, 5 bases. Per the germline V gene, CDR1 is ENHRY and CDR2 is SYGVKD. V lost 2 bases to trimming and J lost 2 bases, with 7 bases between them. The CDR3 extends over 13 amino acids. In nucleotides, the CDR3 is TGTGCCATCAGTGAGACAGGCGCCTACGAGCAGTACTTC. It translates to CAISETGAYEQYF.

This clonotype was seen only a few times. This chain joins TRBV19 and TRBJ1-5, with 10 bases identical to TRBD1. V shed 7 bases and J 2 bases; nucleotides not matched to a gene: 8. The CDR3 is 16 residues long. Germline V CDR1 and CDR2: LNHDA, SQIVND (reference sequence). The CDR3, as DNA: TGTGCCAGTAACCTGGACAGGGGGAAGGGCAATCAGCCCCAGCATTTT. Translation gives CASNLDRGKGNQPQHF.

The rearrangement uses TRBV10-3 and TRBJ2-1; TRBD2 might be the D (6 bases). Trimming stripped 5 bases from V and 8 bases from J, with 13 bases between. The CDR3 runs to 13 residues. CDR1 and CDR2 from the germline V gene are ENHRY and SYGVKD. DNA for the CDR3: TGTGCCATCAGTCCGGGGGTAGCGGATGAGCAGTTCTTC. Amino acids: CAISPGVADEQFF.

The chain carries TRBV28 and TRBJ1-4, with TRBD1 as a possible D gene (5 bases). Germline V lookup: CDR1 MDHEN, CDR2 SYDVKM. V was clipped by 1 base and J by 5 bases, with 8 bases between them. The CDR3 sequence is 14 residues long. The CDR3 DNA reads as TGTGCCAGCAGTTTATCGGGGGGGAATGAAAAACTGTTTTTT. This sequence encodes CASSLSGGNEKLFF.

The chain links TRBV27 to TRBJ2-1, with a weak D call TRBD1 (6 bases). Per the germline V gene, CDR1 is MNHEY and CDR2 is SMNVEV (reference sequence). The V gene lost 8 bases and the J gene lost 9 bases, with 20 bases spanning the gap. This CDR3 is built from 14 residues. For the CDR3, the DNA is TGTGCCAGCGCGCCGGGACATCCCTTTAGTGAGCAGTTCTTC. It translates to CASAPGHPFSEQFF.

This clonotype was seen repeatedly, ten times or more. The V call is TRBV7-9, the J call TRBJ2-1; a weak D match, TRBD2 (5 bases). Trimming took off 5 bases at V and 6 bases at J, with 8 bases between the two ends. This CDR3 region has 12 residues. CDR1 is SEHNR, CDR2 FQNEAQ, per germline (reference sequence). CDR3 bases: TGTGCCAGCAGCGAAACTAGCAATGAGCAGTTCTTC. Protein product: CASSETSNEQFF. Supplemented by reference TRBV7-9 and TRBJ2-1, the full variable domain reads DTGVSQNPRHKITKRGQNVTFRCDPISEHNRLYWYRQTLGQGPEFLTYFQNEAQLEKSRLLSDRFSAERPKGSFSTLEIQRTEQGDSAMYLCASSETSNEQFFGPGTRLTVL.

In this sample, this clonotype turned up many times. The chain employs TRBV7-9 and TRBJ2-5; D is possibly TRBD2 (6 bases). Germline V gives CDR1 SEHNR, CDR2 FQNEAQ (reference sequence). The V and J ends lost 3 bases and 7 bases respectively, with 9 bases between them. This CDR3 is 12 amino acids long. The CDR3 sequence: CASSLVGGTQYF. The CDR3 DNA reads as TGTGCCAGCAGCTTGGTGGGGGGGACCCAGTACTTC.

The CDR3 is CASNDFGAGNTIYF. In DNA, the CDR3 is TGTGCCAGCAATGATTTCGGGGCTGGAAACACCATATATTTT. The J gene is TRBJ1-3, the V gene TRBV6-2 or TRBV6-3; D remains ambiguous. CDR3 size: 14 residues. Germline-derived CDR1 and CDR2 are MNHEY and SVGEGT. V gave up 7 bases and J gave up 2 bases, with 12 bases separating them.

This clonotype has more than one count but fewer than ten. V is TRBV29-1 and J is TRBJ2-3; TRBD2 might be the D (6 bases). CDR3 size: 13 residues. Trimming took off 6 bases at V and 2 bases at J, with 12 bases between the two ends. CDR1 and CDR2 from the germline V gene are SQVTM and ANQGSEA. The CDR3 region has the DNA TGCAGCGTCAGTAGGACTAACACAGATACGCAGTATTTT. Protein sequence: CSVSRTNTDTQYF.

CDR3 loop: CASRMGERGTQYF. CDR3 DNA sequence: TGTGCCAGCAGGATGGGGGAACGGGGGACCCAGTACTTC. This sequence joins TRBV6-1 and TRBJ2-5; tentatively, D is TRBD1 or TRBD2 (5 bases each). The ends were cut back, 6 bases at V and 7 bases at J, with 15 bases in the middle. This CDR3 is built from 13 residues. Germline loops: CDR1 MNHNS, CDR2 SASEGT.

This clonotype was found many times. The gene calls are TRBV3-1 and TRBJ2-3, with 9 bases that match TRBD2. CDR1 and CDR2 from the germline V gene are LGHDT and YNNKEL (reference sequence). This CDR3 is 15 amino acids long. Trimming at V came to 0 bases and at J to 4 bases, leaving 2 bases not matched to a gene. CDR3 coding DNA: TGTGCCAGCAGCCAAGAGGGACTAGCTGCAGATACGCAGTATTTT. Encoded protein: CASSQEGLAADTQYF.

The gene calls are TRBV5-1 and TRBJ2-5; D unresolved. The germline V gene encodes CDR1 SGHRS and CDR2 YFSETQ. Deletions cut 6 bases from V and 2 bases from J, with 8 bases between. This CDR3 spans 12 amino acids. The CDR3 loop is CASTLNQETQYF. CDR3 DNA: TGCGCCAGCACTCTCAATCAAGAGACCCAGTACTTC.

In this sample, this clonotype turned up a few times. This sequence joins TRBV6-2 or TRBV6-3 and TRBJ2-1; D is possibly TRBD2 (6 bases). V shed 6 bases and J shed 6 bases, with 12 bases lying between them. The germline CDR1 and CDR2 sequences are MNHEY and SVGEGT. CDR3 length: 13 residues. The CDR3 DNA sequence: TGTGCCAGCAGGGGAGGTGGGGTCAATGAGCAGTTCTTC. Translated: CASRGGGVNEQFF.

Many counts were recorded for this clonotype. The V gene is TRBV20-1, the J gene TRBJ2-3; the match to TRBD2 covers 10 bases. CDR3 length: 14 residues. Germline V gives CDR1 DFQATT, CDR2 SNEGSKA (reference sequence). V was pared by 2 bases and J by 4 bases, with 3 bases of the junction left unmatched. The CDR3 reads CSARLAGVSDTQYF. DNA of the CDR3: TGCAGTGCTAGACTAGCGGGAGTGTCAGATACGCAGTATTTT.

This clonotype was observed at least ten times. CDR3 region: CASSVTGTDTQYF. The DNA of the CDR3 is TGTGCCAGCAGCGTTACAGGGACAGATACGCAGTATTTT. J is TRBJ2-3 and V is TRBV9, with D possibly matching TRBD1 (6 bases). Trimming shortened V by 2 bases and J by 3 bases, and 7 bases separated the two germline ends. The CDR3 is made up of 13 amino acids. CDR1 is SGDLS, CDR2 YYNGEE, per germline.

The CDR3 bases are TGTGCCAGCACCGGGCAGGGCGATCAGCCCCAGCATTTT. This codes for CASTGQGDQPQHF. V gene TRBV12-3 or TRBV12-4 combines with J gene TRBJ1-5; D might be TRBD1 (5 bases). CDR3 length: 13 amino acids. The V end lost 7 bases, the J end lost 5 bases, and 12 bases lay between the germline ends.

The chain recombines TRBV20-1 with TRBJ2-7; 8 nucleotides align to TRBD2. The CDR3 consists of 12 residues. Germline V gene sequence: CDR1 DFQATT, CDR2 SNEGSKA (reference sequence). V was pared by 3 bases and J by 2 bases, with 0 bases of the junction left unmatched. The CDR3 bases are TGCAGTGCTAGGGGACTAGCCTACGAGCAGTACTTC. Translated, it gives CSARGLAYEQYF.

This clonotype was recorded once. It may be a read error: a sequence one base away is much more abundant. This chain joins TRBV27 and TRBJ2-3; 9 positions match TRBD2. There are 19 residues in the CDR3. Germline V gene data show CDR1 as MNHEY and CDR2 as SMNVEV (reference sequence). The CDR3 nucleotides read TGTGCCAGCGGTTTAACGAACCAGCGGACTAGCGAAGGCACAGATACGCAGTATTTT. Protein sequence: CASGLTNQRTSEGTDTQYF.

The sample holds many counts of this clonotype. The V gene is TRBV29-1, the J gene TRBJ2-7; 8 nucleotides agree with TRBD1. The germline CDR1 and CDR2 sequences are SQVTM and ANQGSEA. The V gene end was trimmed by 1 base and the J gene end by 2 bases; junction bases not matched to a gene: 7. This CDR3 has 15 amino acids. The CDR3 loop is CSVEVPPTGAYEQYF. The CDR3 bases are TGCAGCGTTGAAGTCCCCCCGACAGGGGCCTACGAGCAGTACTTC.

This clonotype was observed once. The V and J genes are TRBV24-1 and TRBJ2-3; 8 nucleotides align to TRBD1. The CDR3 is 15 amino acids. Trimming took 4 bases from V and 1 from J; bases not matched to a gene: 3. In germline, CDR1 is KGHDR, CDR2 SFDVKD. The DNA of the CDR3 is TGTGCCACCAGTGACTTGGACAGGGGCACAGATACGCAGTATTTT. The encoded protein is CATSDLDRGTDTQYF.

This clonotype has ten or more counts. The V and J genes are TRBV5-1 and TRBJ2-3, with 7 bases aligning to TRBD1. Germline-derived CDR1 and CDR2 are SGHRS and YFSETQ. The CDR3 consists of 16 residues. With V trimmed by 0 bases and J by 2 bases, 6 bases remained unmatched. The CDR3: CASSLGTGAFTDTQYF. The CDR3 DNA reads TGCGCCAGCAGCTTGGGCACAGGGGCTTTCACAGATACGCAGTATTTT. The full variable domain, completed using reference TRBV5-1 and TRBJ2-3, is KAGVTQTPRYLIKTRGQQVTLSCSPISGHRSVSWYQQTPGQGLQFLFEYFSETQRNKGNFPGRFSGRQFSNSRSEMNVSTLELGDSALYLCASSLGTGAFTDTQYFGPGTRLTVL.

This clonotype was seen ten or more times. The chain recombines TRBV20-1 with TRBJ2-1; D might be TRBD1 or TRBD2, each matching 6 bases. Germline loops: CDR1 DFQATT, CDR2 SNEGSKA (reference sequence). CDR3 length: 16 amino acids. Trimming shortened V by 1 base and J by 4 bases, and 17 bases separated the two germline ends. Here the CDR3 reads CSARGAPGAWYNEQFF. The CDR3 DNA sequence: TGCAGTGCTAGAGGTGCTCCGGGGGCGTGGTACAATGAGCAGTTCTTC.

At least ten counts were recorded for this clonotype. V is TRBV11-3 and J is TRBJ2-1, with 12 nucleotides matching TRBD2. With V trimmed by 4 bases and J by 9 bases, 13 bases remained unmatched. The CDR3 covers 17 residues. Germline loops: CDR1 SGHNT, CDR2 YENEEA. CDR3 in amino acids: CASSSHDRLAGEGEQFF. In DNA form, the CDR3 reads TGTGCCAGCAGCTCCCACGACAGACTAGCGGGAGAGGGTGAGCAGTTCTTC.

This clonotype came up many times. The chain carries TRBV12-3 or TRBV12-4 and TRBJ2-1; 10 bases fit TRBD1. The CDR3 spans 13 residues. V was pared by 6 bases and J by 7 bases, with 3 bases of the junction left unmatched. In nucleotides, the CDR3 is TGTGCCAGCAGCTGGGGACAGGGGAATGAGCAGTTCTTC. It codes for CASSWGQGNEQFF.

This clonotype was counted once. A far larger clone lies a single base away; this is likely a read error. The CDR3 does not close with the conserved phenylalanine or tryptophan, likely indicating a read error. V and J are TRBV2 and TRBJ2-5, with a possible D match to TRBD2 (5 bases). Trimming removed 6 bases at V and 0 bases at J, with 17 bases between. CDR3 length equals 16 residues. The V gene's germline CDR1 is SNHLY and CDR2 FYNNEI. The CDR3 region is CASSLSGLSYQETQYV. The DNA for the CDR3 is TGTGCCAGCAGCTTATCGGGATTATCATACCAAGAGACCCAGTACGTC.

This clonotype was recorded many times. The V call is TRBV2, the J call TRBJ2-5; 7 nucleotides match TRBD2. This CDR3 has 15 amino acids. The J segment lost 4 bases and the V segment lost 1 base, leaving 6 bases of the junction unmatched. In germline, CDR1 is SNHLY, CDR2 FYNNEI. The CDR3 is CASSEGAGFGETQYF. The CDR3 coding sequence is TGTGCCAGCAGTGAAGGAGCGGGGTTCGGAGAGACCCAGTACTTC. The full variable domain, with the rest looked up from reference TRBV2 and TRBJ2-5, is EPEVTQTPSHQVTQMGQEVILRCVPISNHLYFYWYRQILGQKVEFLVSFYNNEISEKSEIFDDQFSVERPDGSNFTLKIRSTKLEDSAMYFCASSEGAGFGETQYFGPGTRLLVL.